These T cell receptor beta chains were read from a single sample in a study of cytomegalovirus exposure and HLA in healthy donors. Assay: immunoSEQ multiplex PCR; the TCRdb copy retains only in-frame clones and omits some. The sample has 270,000 or so clones, about nine tenths seen once. The sequenced sample was PBMCs. These receptors originate from a girl aged 2 to 9 in good health and CMV-seronegative. The CDR3 runs from the conserved cysteine through the conserved F or W. The order of the fields is J gene, D gene, clone size, V gene, CDR3 protein, CDR3 DNA. The D gene is left open where the match is weak. A row's size may be missing; if present it is once, few, many or a size class.

>TRBJ2-7|.|.|TRBV5-8
CASRQASGSPYEQYF
TGTGCCAGCAGGCAGGCGTCGGGGTCCCCCTACGAGCAGTACTTC
>TRBJ2-7|.|.|TRBV6-5
CASSYNTRESEQYF
TGTGCCAGCAGTTACAACACGAGGGAAAGCGAGCAGTACTTC
>TRBJ2-7|TRBD1|.|TRBV5-3
CARSLRTGGHEQYF
TGTGCCAGAAGCTTGCGGACAGGGGGCCACGAGCAGTACTTC
>TRBJ2-7|.|.|TRBV4-1
CASSREDLPSYEQYF
TGCGCCAGCAGCCGGGAGGACCTACCATCCTACGAGCAGTACTTC
>TRBJ1-2|TRBD1|.|TRBV27
CASSHGTVANYGYTF
TGTGCCAGCAGCCATGGGACAGTCGCTAACTATGGCTACACCTTC
>TRBJ2-3|.|.|TRBV11-3
CASSLGGTSTDTQYF
TGTGCCAGCAGCTTAGGCGGGACTAGCACAGATACGCAGTATTTT
>TRBJ1-1|TRBD1|.|TRBV30
CACTRTGETEAFF
TGTGCCTGCACTAGGACAGGGGAGACTGAAGCTTTCTTT
>TRBJ1-1|TRBD1|.|TRBV6-5
CASRDTGGYTEAFF
TGTGCCAGCAGAGATACAGGGGGTTACACTGAAGCTTTCTTT
>TRBJ1-5|TRBD1|.|TRBV19
CASKGTGKRNQPQHF
TGTGCCAGTAAGGGGACAGGGAAGCGCAATCAGCCCCAGCATTTT
>TRBJ2-3|TRBD2|.|TRBV9
CASSVDGGRGPRGTDTQYF
TGTGCCAGCAGCGTTGATGGCGGGAGGGGCCCTCGTGGCACAGATACGCAGTATTTT
>TRBJ2-7|.|.|TRBV25-1
CASSEYVVAKREQSF
TGTGCCAGCAGTGAATATGTGGTTGCGAAGCGCGAGCAGTCCTTC
>TRBJ2-7|.|.|TRBV7-2
CASSLRGPYEQYF
TGTGCCAGCAGCTTAAGGGGCCCCTACGAGCAGTACTTC
>TRBJ2-5|.|.|TRBV18
CASSPLGTVETQYF
TGTGCCAGCTCACCCCTGGGCACTGTAGAGACCCAGTACTTC
>TRBJ2-5|.|.|TRBV5-6
CASRDSREQTQYF
TGTGCCAGCAGGGACTCTAGAGAGCAGACCCAGTACTTC
>TRBJ2-7|TRBD2|.|TRBV7-9
CASSFLSGSVYEQYF
TGTGCCAGCAGCTTTCTAAGCGGGAGCGTCTACGAGCAGTACTTC
>TRBJ2-5|.|.|TRBV11-2
CASSPAGAPGTQYF
TGTGCCAGCAGCCCCGCGGGGGCCCCCGGGACCCAGTACTTC
>TRBJ1-2|.|.|TRBV18
CASSAGRNYGYTF
TGTGCCAGCTCAGCCGGGAGAAACTATGGCTACACCTTC
>TRBJ1-3|.|few|TRBV7-9
CASSGGGNTIYF
TGTGCCAGCAGCGGAGGTGGAAACACCATATATTTT
>TRBJ1-1|.|.|TRBV7-9
CASSSPLNTEAFF
TGTGCCAGCAGCTCCCCTCTGAACACTGAAGCTTTCTTT
>TRBJ1-5|TRBD1|.|TRBV7-9
CASSLGTGDGIQRQPQHF
TGTGCCAGCAGCTTAGGGACAGGGGATGGCATTCAACGTCAGCCCCAGCATTTT
>TRBJ2-3|TRBD2|.|TRBV7-7
CASSLGTSGGTDTQYF
TGTGCCAGCAGCTTAGGGACTAGCGGGGGCACAGATACGCAGTATTTT
>TRBJ2-1|.|.|TRBV4-2
CASSQEGSHSGEQFF
TGTGCCAGCAGCCAAGAAGGATCCCACAGTGGTGAGCAGTTCTTC
>TRBJ1-3|.|.|TRBV29-1
CSAAGEAGNTIYF
TGCAGCGCCGCGGGGGAGGCTGGAAACACCATATATTTT
>TRBJ2-1|TRBD2|.|TRBV7-9
CASSPRTSDNEQFF
TGTGCCAGCAGCCCTCGGACTAGCGACAATGAGCAGTTCTTC
>TRBJ1-2|.|.|TRBV5-4
CASIVAGYGYTF
TGTGCCAGCATAGTAGCGGGCTATGGCTACACCTTC
>TRBJ2-2|.|.|TRBV5-4
CASSLSSATGELFF
TGTGCCAGCAGCTTGAGTTCAGCGACCGGGGAGCTGTTTTTT
>TRBJ1-2|.|.|TRBV6-1
CASKSELFYGYTF
TGTGCCAGCAAGTCGGAGTTGTTCTATGGCTACACCTTC